These 18 T cell receptor beta chains share one sample of origin, sequenced in a study of shared clonotypes between healthy human individuals. CD45RO negativity and positive selection for CCR7 defined naive CD8 cells, a population that excluded terminally differentiated effector memory CD45RA+ cells. Assay used: immunoSEQ multiplex PCR; TCRdb lists only in-frame clones, some missing. The sample consists of hundreds of thousands of clones, 90% to 95% of them appearing once. The sample comprised naive CD8+ T cells sorted from blood. Every receptor here comes from a man younger than 45 in good health.

The chain couples TRBV9 to TRBJ2-5; D gene uncertain. Germline CDR1 is SGDLS and CDR2 is YYNGEE. V was pared by 0 bases and J by 1 base, with 4 bases between. The CDR3 length is 13 residues. CDR3 amino acids: CASSVDLQETQYF. CDR3 bases: TGTGCCAGCAGCGTAGACCTCCAAGAGACCCAGTACTTC.

The DNA of the CDR3 is TGTGCCAGCAGCGCAGGTGGTAGCTACAATGAGCAGTTCTTC. Its translation: CASSAGGSYNEQFF. This sequence joins TRBV9 and TRBJ2-1, with D unresolved. The V end was cut by 3 bases, the J end by 3 bases, with 10 bases between. Germline V CDR1 and CDR2: SGDLS, YYNGEE. This CDR3 has 14 residues.

The chain carries TRBV7-9 and TRBJ2-7; 12 positions agree with TRBD2. The CDR3 extends over 18 amino acids. Germline assignment: CDR1 SEHNR and CDR2 FQNEAQ (reference sequence). V lost 5 bases to trimming and J lost 4 bases; unmatched junction nucleotides: 15. CDR3 loop: CASSPPRGRTSGIYEQYF. In nucleotides, the CDR3 is TGTGCCAGCAGCCCCCCCCGTGGAAGGACTAGCGGGATTTACGAGCAGTACTTC.

J is TRBJ1-1 and V is TRBV29-1; unclear D gene. The CDR3 runs 14 residues. Trimming removed 1 base from V and 7 bases from J, with 16 bases in between. Per germline, CDR1 SQVTM and CDR2 ANQGSEA. CDR3 sequence (DNA): TGCAGCGTTGAAGCTTTGGACCCCTGGGGTGAAGCTTTCTTT. This gives the protein CSVEALDPWGEAFF.

This clone occurred once. The CDR3 nucleotides read TGTGCCAGCAGCATACATCGGGACCTGGAGCAGTACTTC. Amino acids: CASSIHRDLEQYF. This chain uses TRBV27 with TRBJ2-7, with D perhaps TRBD1 or TRBD2 (5 bases each). Germline assignment: CDR1 MNHEY and CDR2 SMNVEV (reference sequence). The CDR3 extends over 13 amino acids. V lost 6 bases, J lost 7 bases, and 16 bases lay in between.

V usage is TRBV19 and J usage is TRBJ1-2; D may be TRBD1 (6 bases). The germline V and J ends were trimmed by 7 bases and 4 bases, with 22 bases remaining between them. Germline lookup yields CDR1 LNHDA and CDR2 SQIVND (reference sequence). The length of the CDR3 is 16 residues. The CDR3 sequence is CASISDPGALFYGYTF. The CDR3 nucleotides read TGTGCCAGTATTTCAGACCCAGGGGCCCTCTTCTATGGCTACACCTTC. Looking up the rest from reference TRBV19 and TRBJ1-2 gives the full variable domain: DGGITQSPKYLFRKEGQNVTLSCEQNLNHDAMYWYRQDPGQGLRLIYYSQIVNDFQKGDIAEGYSVSREKKESFPLTVTSAQKNPTAFYLCASISDPGALFYGYTFGSGTRLTVV.

The chain combines TRBV15 with TRBJ2-6, with 7 nucleotides matching TRBD1. CDR1 LNHNV and CDR2 YYDKDF come from the germline V gene (reference sequence). The CDR3 has 15 amino acids. Germline trimming cut 5 bases from V and 4 bases from J; bases unmatched to any gene: 5. As DNA, the CDR3 is TGTGCCACCAGCCCAACAGGGGCCGGGGCCAACGTCCTGACTTTC. Protein product: CATSPTGAGANVLTF.

This chain uses TRBV29-1 with TRBJ2-2; D is possibly TRBD1 (5 bases). The ends were cut back, 3 bases at V and 4 bases at J, with 15 bases in the middle. Germline V CDR1 and CDR2: SQVTM, ANQGSEA. The CDR3 has 15 residues. CDR3 nucleotides: TGCAGCGTTGACTTGCAGGGATTTTCCACCGGGGAGCTGTTTTTT. Translating gives CSVDLQGFSTGELFF.

CDR3 sequence: CASSSPLLRDSNTDTQYF. Here the CDR3 DNA reads TGTGCCAGCAGCTCGCCCCTATTACGTGACAGTAACACAGATACGCAGTATTTT. The rearrangement links TRBV7-9 to TRBJ2-3, with D possibly matching TRBD1 (5 bases). Germline loops: CDR1 SEHNR, CDR2 FQNEAQ (reference sequence). Between the trimmed V and J ends, which lost 4 bases and 2 bases, there was a span of 22 bases. The CDR3 totals 18 residues.

This sequence joins TRBV7-8 and TRBJ2-5; D possibly corresponds to TRBD2 (5 bases). The CDR3 consists of 14 residues. Germline V gene sequence: CDR1 SGHVS, CDR2 FQNEAQ. Between the trimmed V and J ends, which lost 1 base and 5 bases, there was a span of 11 bases. CDR3 amino acids: CASSLVVAMETQYF. Here the CDR3 DNA reads TGTGCCAGCAGCTTAGTTGTAGCGATGGAGACCCAGTACTTC.

The chain recombines TRBV5-6 with TRBJ2-1; no clear D gene. CDR1 and CDR2 (germline): SGHDT, YYEEEE. V lost 5 bases and J 6 bases, leaving 9 bases between the germline ends. The CDR3 length is 12 residues. CDR3: CASSLWVNEQFF. In nucleotides, the CDR3 is TGTGCCAGCAGTCTTTGGGTCAATGAGCAGTTCTTC.

Only one count was recorded for this clone. The V and J genes are TRBV9 and TRBJ2-2; TRBD2 matches at 10 bases. Germline V gene lookup returns CDR1 SGDLS and CDR2 YYNGEE. The junction had 5 bases not matched to a gene; V was cut back by 0 bases and J by 0 bases. The CDR3 has 18 amino acids. CDR3 region: CASSVGASGRANTGELFF. In DNA form, the CDR3 reads TGTGCCAGCAGCGTAGGGGCTAGCGGGAGAGCGAACACCGGGGAGCTGTTTTTT.

About this clone: This may be a read error: a much more frequent sequence differs by one nucleotide. The sample has other DNA sequences that encode this CDR3 too. This sequence joins TRBV11-2 and TRBJ2-7; no definite D call. The germline CDR1 and CDR2 sequences are SGHAT and FQNNGV. The V gene lost 6 bases and the J gene lost 3 bases, with 6 bases spanning the gap. The CDR3 is 11 residues long. CDR3 amino acids: CASSFDYEQYF. In nucleotides, the CDR3 is TGTGCCAGCAGTTTTGACTACGAGCAGTACTTC.

V usage is TRBV27 and J usage is TRBJ2-1; 9 bases match TRBD1. Per the germline V gene, CDR1 is MNHEY and CDR2 is SMNVEV (reference sequence). Trimming at V came to 6 bases and at J to 6 bases, leaving 12 bases not matched to a gene. This CDR3 region has 16 residues. CDR3 sequence: CASSYSPGQGPNEQFF. As DNA, the CDR3 is TGTGCCAGCAGCTACAGCCCGGGACAGGGACCCAATGAGCAGTTCTTC.

V usage is TRBV7-2 and J usage is TRBJ2-3; 10 bases map to TRBD2. In germline, CDR1 is SGHTA, CDR2 FQGNSA. V shed 5 bases, J shed 4 bases, and the junction held 9 bases outside the gene matches. This CDR3 comprises 16 residues. Written as DNA, the CDR3 is TGTGCCAGCAGCCATTCGATAGCGGGAGGTCCAGATACGCAGTATTTT. It encodes CASSHSIAGGPDTQYF.

The chain carries TRBV5-6 and TRBJ1-1; TRBD1 matches at 8 bases. Germline assignment: CDR1 SGHDT and CDR2 YYEEEE. J lost 4 bases, V lost 4 bases, and 6 bases had no gene match. CDR3 length equals 14 residues. The CDR3 bases are TGTGCCAGCAGCCTTACAGGGGGGGGCACTGAAGCTTTCTTT. Translation: CASSLTGGGTEAFF.

This chain joins TRBV5-1 and TRBJ2-1; no firm D call. CDR1 and CDR2 from the germline V gene are SGHRS and YFSETQ. The CDR3 has 12 amino acids. V dropped 3 bases and J dropped 2 bases, with 3 bases sitting between them. The CDR3 here is CASSYTYNEQFF. The CDR3 DNA reads TGCGCCAGCAGCTATACCTACAATGAGCAGTTCTTC.

The gene calls are TRBV4-3 and TRBJ2-1; TRBD2 matches 7 bases. CDR3 length: 17 amino acids. Germline V CDR1 and CDR2: LGHNA, YSLEER. J gave up 1 base and V 1 base, and 7 bases lay outside the gene matches. The CDR3 DNA follows: TGCGCCAGCAGCCAAGGAGTGGCGGGAGTTTCCTACAATGAGCAGTTCTTC. Translating it yields CASSQGVAGVSYNEQFF.